The 3 T cell receptor beta chains presented below share a single source sample, sequenced in a study of beta chain features in type 1 diabetes. All of the isolated RNA was reverse transcribed, so expressed TCRB transcripts were sequenced. Generated by immunoSEQ multiplex PCR, the TCRdb table keeps only in-frame clones and is missing some. The profile shows about 260,000 clones, roughly 70% of them singletons. The sequenced sample was naive CD4+ T cells from blood. These receptors were collected from a man under 40 in good health.

V usage is TRBV28 and J usage is TRBJ2-7; D remains unclear. CDR1 is MDHEN and CDR2 is SYDVKM in the germline V gene. This CDR3 spans 11 amino acids. The V end lost 5 bases, the J end lost 7 bases, and 9 bases lay between the germline ends. The CDR3 DNA is TGTGCCAGCAGTGTGGGTCTAGAGCAGTACTTC. Translated: CASSVGLEQYF.

This clone was seen a handful of times. The chain has TRBV18 and TRBJ2-1; a weak D match, TRBD1 (6 bases). Germline CDR1 and CDR2: KGHSH and LQKENI. With 5 bases removed from V and 0 bases from J, the gap between germline ends came to 11 bases. The CDR3 is 15 residues long. CDR3 DNA sequence: TGTGCCAGCTCATTACAGGGAAGCTCCTACAATGAGCAGTTCTTC. It encodes CASSLQGSSYNEQFF. Looking up the rest from reference TRBV18 and TRBJ2-1 gives the full variable domain: NAGVMQNPRHLVRRRGQEARLRCSPMKGHSHVYWYRQLPEEGLKFMVYLQKENIIDESGMPKERFSAEFPKEGPSILRIQQVVRGDSAAYFCASSLQGSSYNEQFFGPGTRLTVL.

The chain combines TRBV30 with TRBJ1-5; TRBD1 matches 9 bases. This CDR3 has 15 amino acids. V lost 1 base, J lost 3 bases, and 4 bases stayed unmatched. Germline values: CDR1 GTSNPN, CDR2 SVGIG (reference sequence). The CDR3 DNA is TGTGCCTGGAGTGGACAGGGGGATCCCAATCAGCCCCAGCATTTT. Translation gives CAWSGQGDPNQPQHF.